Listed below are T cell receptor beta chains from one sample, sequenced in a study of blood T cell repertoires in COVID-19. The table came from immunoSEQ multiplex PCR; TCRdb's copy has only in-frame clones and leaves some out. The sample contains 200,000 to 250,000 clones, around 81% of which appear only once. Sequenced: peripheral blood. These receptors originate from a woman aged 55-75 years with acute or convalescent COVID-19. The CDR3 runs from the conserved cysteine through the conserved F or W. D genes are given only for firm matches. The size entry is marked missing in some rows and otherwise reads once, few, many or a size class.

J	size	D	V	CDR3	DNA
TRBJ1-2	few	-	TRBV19	CASSIGLNTYGYTF	TGTGCCAGTAGTATCGGACTGAATACCTATGGCTACACCTTC
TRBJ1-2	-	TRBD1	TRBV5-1	CASSLVGDRGLGYTF	TGCGCCAGCAGCTTGGTTGGGGACAGGGGGCTGGGCTACACCTTC
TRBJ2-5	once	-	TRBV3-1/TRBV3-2	CASSRRGETQYF	TGTGCCAGCAGCCGAAGGGGAGAGACCCAGTACTTC
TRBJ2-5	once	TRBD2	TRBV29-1	CSTLAGGQETQYF	TGCAGCACCCTAGCGGGGGGGCAGGAGACCCAGTACTTC
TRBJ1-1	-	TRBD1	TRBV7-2	CASRAGGQSTEAFF	TGTGCCAGCAGAGCAGGGGGCCAGAGCACTGAAGCTTTCTTT
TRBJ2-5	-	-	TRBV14	CASSPEPGTLGTQYF	TGTGCCAGCAGCCCTGAACCGGGGACACTCGGGACCCAGTACTTC
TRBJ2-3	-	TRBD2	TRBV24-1	CATSDPQAGTDTQYF	TGTGCCACCAGTGACCCTCAAGCGGGGACAGATACGCAGTATTTT
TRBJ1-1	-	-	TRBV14	CASSPLSGGFSEAFF	TGTGCCAGCAGCCCCTTGAGCGGGGGATTCTCTGAAGCTTTCTTT
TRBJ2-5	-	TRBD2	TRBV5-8	CASSLPTSGGSETQYF	TGTGCCAGCAGCTTGCCGACTAGCGGGGGGTCCGAGACCCAGTACTTC
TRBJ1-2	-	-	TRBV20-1	CSASSGGAGEGGYTF	TGCAGTGCTAGTTCCGGGGGCGCCGGGGAGGGCGGCTACACCTTC
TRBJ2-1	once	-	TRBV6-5	CASRHDTPSYNEQFF	TGTGCCAGCAGGCACGACACACCCTCCTACAATGAGCAGTTCTTC
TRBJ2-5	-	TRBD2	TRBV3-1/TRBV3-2	CASSQGTSFKETQYF	TGTGCCAGCAGCCAAGGGACTAGTTTTAAAGAGACCCAGTACTTC
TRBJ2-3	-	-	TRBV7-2	CASSRTTSFADTQYF	TGTGCCAGCAGCAGGACGACTAGTTTCGCAGATACGCAGTATTTT
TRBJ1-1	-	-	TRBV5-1	CASSHDGAEAFF	TGCGCCAGCAGCCATGACGGGGCTGAAGCTTTCTTT
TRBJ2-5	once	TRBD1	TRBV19	CASSMGQLQAQYF	TGTGCCAGTAGTATGGGACAGCTCCAGGCCCAGTACTTC
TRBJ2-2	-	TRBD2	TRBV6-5	CASREGLVLTGELFF	TGTGCCAGCAGAGAGGGACTAGTCCTCACCGGGGAGCTGTTTTTT
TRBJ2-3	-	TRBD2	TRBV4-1	CASSQVAAGGPDTQYF	TGCGCCAGCAGCCAAGTAGCAGCGGGGGGGCCAGATACGCAGTATTTT
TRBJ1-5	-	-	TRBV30	CAWSVPRLPNQPQHF	TGTGCCTGGAGTGTACCACGACTCCCCAATCAGCCCCAGCATTTT
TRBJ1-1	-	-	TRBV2	CASQETETTEAFF	TGTGCCAGCCAGGAAACAGAGACCACTGAAGCTTTCTTT
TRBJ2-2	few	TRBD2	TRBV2	CASSVRGAANTGELFF	TGTGCCAGCAGTGTGCGGGGGGCCGCGAACACCGGGGAGCTGTTTTTT
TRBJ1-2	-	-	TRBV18	CASSPRDIANYGYTF	TGTGCCAGCTCACCCCGGGACATAGCTAACTATGGCTACACCTTC
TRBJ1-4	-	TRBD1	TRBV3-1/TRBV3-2	CASSQEGTGDEKLFF	TGTGCCAGCAGCCAAGAAGGGACAGGGGATGAAAAACTGTTTTTT
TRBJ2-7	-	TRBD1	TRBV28	CASSAPGQGRTYEQYF	TGTGCCAGCAGCGCCCCAGGACAGGGGCGGACCTACGAGCAGTACTTC
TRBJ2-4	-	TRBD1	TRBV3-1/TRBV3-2	CASSQRQGFGAKNIQYF	TGTGCCAGCAGCCAAAGACAGGGTTTCGGAGCCAAAAACATTCAGTACTTC
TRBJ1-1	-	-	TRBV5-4	CASSWRYGGNLNTEAFF	TGTGCCAGCAGCTGGCGATACGGGGGAAATCTGAACACTGAAGCTTTCTTT
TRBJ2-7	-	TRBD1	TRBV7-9	CASSRGQGQYEQYF	TGTGCCAGCAGCCGTGGACAGGGACAATACGAGCAGTACTTC
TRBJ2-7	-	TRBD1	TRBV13	CASSKGQGAYEQYF	TGTGCCAGCAGCAAGGGACAGGGGGCCTACGAGCAGTACTTC
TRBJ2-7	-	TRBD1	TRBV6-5	CASSYSTGQAGEQYF	TGTGCCAGCAGTTACTCGACGGGACAGGCCGGCGAGCAGTACTTC
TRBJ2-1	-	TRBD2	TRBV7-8	CASSRLADEQFF	TGTGCCAGCAGCCGACTAGCCGATGAGCAGTTCTTC
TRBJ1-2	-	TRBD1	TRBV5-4	CASSLDPGQSFPYGYTF	TGTGCCAGCAGCTTGGACCCGGGACAGAGCTTTCCTTATGGCTACACCTTC
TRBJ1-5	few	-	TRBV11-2	CASSFIGGGGLDQPQHF	TGTGCCAGCAGCTTTATCGGCGGGGGAGGTTTGGATCAGCCCCAGCATTTT
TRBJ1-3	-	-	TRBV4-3	CASSPTDQGSTGNTIYF	TGCGCCAGCAGCCCAACCGACCAGGGGTCCACTGGAAACACCATATATTTT
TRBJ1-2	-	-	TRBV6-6	CASSPGLYGYTF	TGTGCCAGCAGCCCAGGCCTATATGGCTACACCTTC
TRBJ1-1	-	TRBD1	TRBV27	CASKQGDTEAFF	TGTGCCAGCAAACAGGGGGACACTGAAGCTTTCTTT
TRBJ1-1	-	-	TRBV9	CASSVQANTEAFF	TGTGCCAGCTCCGTTCAGGCGAACACTGAAGCTTTCTTT
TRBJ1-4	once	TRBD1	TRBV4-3	CASSHNRGLANEKLFF	TGCGCCAGCAGCCATAACAGGGGGCTGGCTAATGAAAAACTGTTTTTT
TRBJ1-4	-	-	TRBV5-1	CASSSFQGTKLFF	TGCGCCAGCAGCTCCTTCCAGGGTACAAAACTGTTTTTT
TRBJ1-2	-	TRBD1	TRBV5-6	CASSHKNRGVVVGYTF	TGTGCCAGCAGCCACAAAAACAGGGGGGTAGTCGTTGGCTACACCTTC
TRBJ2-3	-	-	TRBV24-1	CATSEGGTDTQYF	TGTGCCACCAGTGAAGGGGGCACAGATACGCAGTATTTT
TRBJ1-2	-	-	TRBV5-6	CASSLGRNHYGYTF	TGTGCCAGCAGCTTGGGGAGGAACCACTATGGCTACACCTTC
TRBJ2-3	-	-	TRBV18	CASSPGARDTQYF	TGTGCCAGCTCACCGGGGGCGAGGGATACGCAGTATTTT
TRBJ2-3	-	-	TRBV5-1	CASSLNGLGSTDTQYF	TGCGCCAGCAGCTTGAACGGACTGGGAAGCACAGATACGCAGTATTTT
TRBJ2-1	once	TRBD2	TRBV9	CASSPRPGGTANEQFF	TGTGCCAGCAGCCCGCGTCCGGGGGGAACCGCCAATGAGCAGTTCTTC
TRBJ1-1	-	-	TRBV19	CASSTWNTEAFF	TGTGCCAGTAGTACTTGGAACACTGAAGCTTTCTTT
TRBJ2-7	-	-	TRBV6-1	CASSSQGHHEQYF	TGTGCCAGCAGTTCCCAGGGACACCACGAGCAGTACTTC
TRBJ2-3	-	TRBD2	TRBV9	CASSTLAGALTDTQYF	TGTGCCAGCAGCACCTTAGCGGGGGCCCTTACAGATACGCAGTATTTT
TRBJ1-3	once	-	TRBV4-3	CASSRGTTDPGNTIYF	TGCGCCAGCAGCCGGGGCACGACAGATCCTGGAAACACCATATATTTT
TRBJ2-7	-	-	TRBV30	CAWRASGLTVEQYF	TGTGCCTGGAGAGCATCGGGACTCACAGTGGAGCAGTACTTC
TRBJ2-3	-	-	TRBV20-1	CSAEEEYTQYF	TGCAGTGCTGAAGAGGAGTATACGCAGTATTTT
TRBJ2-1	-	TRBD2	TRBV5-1	CASSFATSGGSNEQFF	TGCGCCAGCAGCTTTGCTACTAGCGGGGGGAGCAATGAGCAGTTCTTC